These 5 T cell receptor beta chains were all obtained from the same sample, sequenced in a study of Tregs in tolerant kidney transplant recipients. Mixed chimerism was transient after nonmyeloablative marrow transplants from related graft donors. Generated by immunoSEQ multiplex PCR, the TCRdb table keeps only in-frame clones and is missing some. This sample has 20,000 to 25,000 clones, with 81% found just once. Sequences were derived from CD8+ T cells from blood (PBMCs), sampled 6 months after the transplant. These TCRs come from a human patient who received a combined kidney and bone marrow transplant. Some of the T cells may derive from the graft donor.

This clone occurred once. The rearrangement uses TRBV9 and TRBJ2-3; 10 bases line up with TRBD2. The CDR3 is 15 residues long. The germline gives CDR1 SGDLS, CDR2 YYNGEE. The V segment lost 0 bases and the J segment 7 bases; nucleotides outside the gene matches: 5. CDR3 amino acids: CASSVEASGGHTQYF. In DNA form, the CDR3 reads TGTGCCAGCAGCGTAGAGGCTAGCGGGGGTCATACGCAGTATTTT.

The V gene is TRBV13, the J gene TRBJ1-2, with D perhaps matching TRBD1 (5 bases). The CDR3 is 15 amino acids. Trimming stripped 6 bases from V and 2 bases from J, with 16 bases between. Germline CDR1 and CDR2: PRHDT and FYEKMQ (reference sequence). The CDR3 loop is CASSLSGFRNYGYTF. CDR3 nucleotides: TGTGCCAGCAGTCTCTCAGGGTTTCGAAACTATGGCTACACCTTC.

This chain joins TRBV27 and TRBJ2-5; TRBD2 agrees at 8 bases. The germline gives CDR1 MNHEY, CDR2 SMNVEV (reference sequence). There are 17 residues in the CDR3. V was clipped by 8 bases and J by 1 base; unmatched bases: 15. The CDR3 DNA reads as TGTGCCAGCCGACGCGAAGCGGGAGTCATCGGCCAAGAGACCCAGTACTTC. This gives the protein CASRREAGVIGQETQYF.

A single count supports this clone. The chain is built from TRBV4-1 and TRBJ1-2; D call uncertain. The V and J ends lost 2 bases and 2 bases respectively, with 12 bases between them. The CDR3 spans 15 residues. Germline CDR1 is MGHRA and CDR2 is YSYEKL. CDR3 sequence reads: CASSQSGRTNYGYTF. The CDR3 DNA reads TGCGCCAGCAGCCAATCTGGGCGCACAAACTATGGCTACACCTTC.

Only a few counts were recorded for this clone. This chain connects TRBV14 to TRBJ1-1; D is perhaps TRBD1 (5 bases). Germline values: CDR1 SGHDN, CDR2 FVKESK. The CDR3 contains 19 residues. V was shortened by 2 bases and J by 0 bases, with 22 bases between the two germline ends. CDR3 nucleotide sequence: TGTGCCAGCAGCCAAATTAGGGACTTCGGTCAGATCATGAACACTGAAGCTTTCTTT. It specifies CASSQIRDFGQIMNTEAFF.